Presented here are 27 T cell receptor beta chains from one specimen sequenced in a study of cytomegalovirus exposure and HLA in healthy donors. Researchers ran the PCR with 60 Vbeta and 13 Jbeta primers. Sequenced by immunoSEQ multiplex PCR; TCRdb stores in-frame clones only, minus some. The sample includes about 210,000 clones, about 86% of them seen just once. The sample consisted of PBMCs. These receptors all stem from a woman in her 30s in good health and CMV-seronegative.

The rearrangement links TRBV7-9 to TRBJ2-5, with 7 bases matching TRBD1. Per germline, CDR1 SEHNR and CDR2 FQNEAQ (reference sequence). The ends lost 1 base at V and 2 bases at J; junction bases unmatched: 7. This CDR3 comprises 16 residues. The CDR3 coding sequence is TGTGCCAGCAGCTTAGAGGGGACAGCCTTGCAAGAGACCCAGTACTTC. This encodes CASSLEGTALQETQYF.

This rearrangement joins TRBV28 to TRBJ1-3; 7 bases agree with TRBD1. V lost 4 bases to trimming and J lost 0 bases; unmatched junction nucleotides: 9. The CDR3 covers 17 residues. CDR1 MDHEN and CDR2 SYDVKM come from the germline V gene. DNA of the CDR3: TGTGCCAGCAGTTACGGGACAGCGGGGGGCTCTGGAAACACCATATATTTT. This sequence encodes CASSYGTAGGSGNTIYF.

The chain employs TRBV10-2 and TRBJ2-7; 7 positions match TRBD1. V trimming: 7 bases; J trimming: 3 bases; junction bases outside the gene matches: 12. This CDR3 has 15 amino acids. CDR1 WSHSY and CDR2 SAAADI come from the germline V gene. This chain's CDR3 is CASTPRDSGYYEQYF. The CDR3 DNA is TGCGCCAGCACGCCCCGGGACAGCGGATACTACGAGCAGTACTTC.

The chain joins TRBV2 to TRBJ2-7, with TRBD2 identical over 10 bases. Germline V gene lookup returns CDR1 SNHLY and CDR2 FYNNEI. Losses at the gene ends were 2 bases for V and 3 bases for J; bases not matched to a gene: 4. CDR3 length: 15 residues. The CDR3 reads CASSERGTSDYEQYF. DNA for the CDR3: TGTGCCAGCAGTGAACGGGGGACTAGCGACTACGAGCAGTACTTC.

V and J are TRBV7-2 and TRBJ2-7; possibly TRBD2 for D (5 bases). This CDR3 has 14 residues. Per germline, CDR1 SGHTA and CDR2 FQGNSA. V lost 5 bases, J lost 6 bases, and 17 bases lay in between. In DNA form, the CDR3 reads TGTGCCAGCAGCCGGCGAGGGTTAGCCGCCGAGCAGTACTTC. Translation: CASSRRGLAAEQYF.

CDR3 in DNA: TGTGCCAGCTATCGATCAGTCTACGAGCAGTACTTC. Its protein is CASYRSVYEQYF. The V call is TRBV5-5, the J call TRBJ2-7; D is undetermined. The CDR3 is 12 residues long. The ends were cut back, 7 bases at V and 3 bases at J, with 11 bases in the middle. Germline V CDR1 and CDR2: SGHKS, YYEKEE (reference sequence).

The sample holds one count of this clone. The J gene is TRBJ2-2, the V gene TRBV5-6; TRBD2 agrees at 8 bases. The V segment lost 9 bases and the J segment 8 bases; nucleotides outside the gene matches: 12. Germline V gene sequence: CDR1 SGHDT, CDR2 YYEEEE. The CDR3 length is 14 residues. The CDR3 is CATAAASGSGELFF. The CDR3, as DNA: TGTGCCACCGCGGCGGCTAGCGGGTCAGGGGAGCTGTTTTTT. Looking up the rest from reference TRBV5-6 and TRBJ2-2 gives the full variable domain: DAGVTQSPTHLIKTRGQQVTLRCSPKSGHDTVSWYQQALGQGPQFIFQYYEEEERQRGNFPDRFSGHQFPNYSSELNVNALLLGDSALYLCATAAASGSGELFFGEGSRLTVL.

This clone has just a few counts. The CDR3 DNA reads as TGTGCCAGCAGCCGGACTAGCGGGTCCTACGAGCAGTACTTC. Amino acid sequence: CASSRTSGSYEQYF. This rearrangement joins TRBV6-4 to TRBJ2-7; 11 bases are shared with TRBD2. The V segment lost 6 bases and the J segment 1 base; nucleotides outside the gene matches: 2. The CDR3 covers 14 residues. Germline CDR1 is MRHNA and CDR2 is SNTAGT.

The V call is TRBV5-1, the J call TRBJ1-5; no clear D. Trimming pared 0 bases from V and 7 bases from J, leaving 8 bases between. Germline CDR1 is SGHRS and CDR2 is YFSETQ. There are 13 residues in the CDR3. CDR3 nucleotides: TGCGCCAGCAGCTTGGACGCAGGACAGCCCCAGCATTTT. It translates to CASSLDAGQPQHF.

The CDR3 region has the DNA TGTGCCAGCAGCGTAGGGGCTGACAATCAGCCCCAGCATTTT. Its protein product is CASSVGADNQPQHF. The chain employs TRBV5-6 and TRBJ1-5; tentatively, D is TRBD1 (5 bases). There are 14 residues in the CDR3. CDR1 and CDR2 from the germline V gene are SGHDT and YYEEEE. V dropped 4 bases and J dropped 3 bases, with 11 bases sitting between them.

The V and J genes are TRBV2 and TRBJ2-7, with 9 bases identical to TRBD1. This CDR3 is built from 14 residues. Germline CDR1 SNHLY, CDR2 FYNNEI. V was clipped by 8 bases and J by 3 bases; unmatched bases: 8. The CDR3 DNA reads TGTGCCAGCGGAGGACAGGGGAGAAACTACGAGCAGTACTTC. Its protein product is CASGGQGRNYEQYF.

The V call is TRBV11-2, the J call TRBJ2-1; D is undetermined. The CDR3 is made up of 13 amino acids. V dropped 3 bases and J dropped 8 bases, with 11 bases sitting between them. The germline V gene encodes CDR1 SGHAT and CDR2 FQNNGV. In DNA, the CDR3 is TGTGCCAGCAGCTTGGCGCAACAGTATGAGCAGTTCTTC. Its protein is CASSLAQQYEQFF.

CDR3 region: CASSPRTLFTEAFF. The CDR3 region has the DNA TGTGCCAGCAGTCCCAGGACACTTTTCACTGAAGCTTTCTTT. The chain is built from TRBV28 and TRBJ1-1, with D possibly TRBD1 on 5 matching bases. This CDR3 has 14 residues. Trimming took 5 bases from V and 4 from J, leaving 14 bases between them. Germline values: CDR1 MDHEN, CDR2 SYDVKM. Full variable domain (rest looked up from reference TRBV28 and TRBJ1-1): DVKVTQSSRYLVKRTGEKVFLECVQDMDHENMFWYRQDPGLGLRLIYFSYDVKMKEKGDIPEGYSVSREKKERFSLILESASTNQTSMYLCASSPRTLFTEAFFGQGTRLTVV.

The V and J genes are TRBV7-8 and TRBJ1-5, with 10 bases fitting TRBD1. The CDR3 contains 17 residues. Germline CDR1 and CDR2: SGHVS and FQNEAQ. V was pared by 3 bases and J by 2 bases, with 7 bases of the junction left unmatched. The CDR3 DNA sequence: TGTGCCAGCAGCTTCAACCCCGGGACAGGGGGCAATCAGCCCCAGCATTTT. Its translation is CASSFNPGTGGNQPQHF.

This clone occurred once. This rearrangement joins TRBV19 to TRBJ2-7, with 8 nucleotides matching TRBD1. In germline, CDR1 is LNHDA, CDR2 SQIVND (reference sequence). Losses at the gene ends were 3 bases for V and 6 bases for J; bases not matched to a gene: 10. The length of the CDR3 is 15 residues. The CDR3 spells CASSMAGTGVLEQYF. Here the CDR3 DNA reads TGTGCCAGTAGTATGGCCGGGACAGGAGTTCTCGAGCAGTACTTC.

This chain uses TRBV19 with TRBJ2-2; D not resolved. Germline V gives CDR1 LNHDA, CDR2 SQIVND (reference sequence). V gave up 3 bases and J gave up 3 bases, with 8 bases separating them. This CDR3 is built from 14 residues. Here the CDR3 reads CASSIGPYTGELFF. CDR3 bases: TGTGCCAGTAGTATTGGGCCCTACACCGGGGAGCTGTTTTTT.

This CDR3 is CASSSRAIQPQHF. DNA for the CDR3: TGTGCCAGCAGCAGCAGGGCTATTCAGCCCCAGCATTTT. The chain recombines TRBV21-1 with TRBJ1-5; the table calls TRBD1, which could not be checked here. TRBV21-1 is termed a pseudogene. This CDR3 contains 13 residues.

The chain couples TRBV28 to TRBJ2-7; 8 bases map to TRBD2. The CDR3 is 15 residues long. Germline CDR1 reads MDHEN; CDR2 reads SYDVKM. The J segment lost 3 bases and the V segment lost 3 bases, leaving 7 bases of the junction unmatched. The CDR3 region has the DNA TGTGCCAGCAGTTTGGTAGCGGGGCCTTACTACGAGCAGTACTTC. Translated: CASSLVAGPYYEQYF.

This chain uses TRBV27 with TRBJ2-7, with 10 positions matching TRBD1. The V and J ends lost 5 bases and 3 bases, in that order; junction bases with no gene match: 7. Germline values: CDR1 MNHEY, CDR2 SMNVEV (reference sequence). The CDR3 runs to 15 residues. CDR3 coding DNA: TGTGCCAGCAGTCTTATAGGGACAGGGGACTACGAGCAGTACTTC. This gives the protein CASSLIGTGDYEQYF.

The chain recombines TRBV18 with TRBJ1-4; perhaps TRBD1 as D (6 bases). CDR1 KGHSH and CDR2 LQKENI come from the germline V gene. The CDR3 covers 14 residues. V was shortened by 4 bases and J by 6 bases, with 12 bases between the two germline ends. The CDR3 protein is CASSQQGGDEKLFF. Written as DNA, the CDR3 is TGTGCCAGCTCACAACAGGGCGGCGATGAAAAACTGTTTTTT.

This chain links TRBV29-1 with TRBJ2-1; TRBD2 matches at 8 bases. CDR3 length equals 20 residues. Germline V lookup: CDR1 SQVTM, CDR2 ANQGSEA. V shed 4 bases and J 0 bases; nucleotides not matched to a gene: 20. DNA for the CDR3: TGCAGCGTTGTAGGAAGCCGGGGGGGTATGGGGACTAGCTCCTACAATGAGCAGTTCTTC. Translation: CSVVGSRGGMGTSSYNEQFF.

The rearrangement joins TRBV7-9 to TRBJ1-4, with TRBD1 identical over 9 bases. From germline, CDR1 is SEHNR and CDR2 FQNEAQ (reference sequence). The trim removed 5 bases at V and 5 bases at J, leaving 3 bases unmatched. The CDR3 has 14 amino acids. This CDR3 is CASSKGQGNEKLFF. The CDR3 DNA is TGTGCCAGCAGCAAGGGACAGGGAAATGAAAAACTGTTTTTT. Supplemented by reference TRBV7-9 and TRBJ1-4, the full variable domain reads DTGVSQNPRHKITKRGQNVTFRCDPISEHNRLYWYRQTLGQGPEFLTYFQNEAQLEKSRLLSDRFSAERPKGSFSTLEIQRTEQGDSAMYLCASSKGQGNEKLFFGSGTQLSVL.

J is TRBJ2-1 and V is TRBV19; possibly TRBD2 for D (6 bases). This CDR3 spans 14 amino acids. V gave up 5 bases and J gave up 5 bases, with 13 bases separating them. Germline V gives CDR1 LNHDA, CDR2 SQIVND (reference sequence). The CDR3 protein is CASSSPGGNNEQFF. The CDR3 DNA is TGTGCCAGTAGTTCCCCTGGGGGGAACAATGAGCAGTTCTTC.

In the case of this clone: One end of the junction does not line up with germline, which may come from a read error. This sequence joins TRBV7-9 and TRBJ2-7; 7 bases are a match to TRBD1. Germline V gene lookup returns CDR1 SEHNR and CDR2 FQNEAQ (reference sequence). The CDR3 extends over 12 amino acids. The CDR3 nucleotides read TGTTCCAGCAGCTTTACAGGGGACGAGCAGTACTTC. Protein product: CSSSFTGDEQYF.

V and J are TRBV5-6 and TRBJ2-7, with a tentative D call TRBD2 (5 bases). The germline V gene has CDR1 SGHDT and CDR2 YYEEEE. This CDR3 is 13 amino acids long. V gave up 0 bases and J gave up 6 bases, with 10 bases separating them. The CDR3 region is CASSLERVGEQYF. For the CDR3, the DNA is TGTGCCAGCAGCTTGGAGAGGGTTGGCGAGCAGTACTTC.

The V gene is TRBV11-2, the J gene TRBJ2-3; D is undetermined. The CDR3 contains 13 residues. Trimming stripped 5 bases from V and 4 bases from J, with 10 bases between. Germline loops: CDR1 SGHAT, CDR2 FQNNGV. CDR3 DNA: TGTGCCAGCAGCCCCTATCTTTCAGATACGCAGTATTTT. This gives the protein CASSPYLSDTQYF.

V gene TRBV5-1 combines with J gene TRBJ2-7; 11 bases fit TRBD1. This CDR3 has 13 amino acids. J gave up 5 bases and V 3 bases, and 1 base lay outside the gene matches. Germline CDR1 reads SGHRS; CDR2 reads YFSETQ. Written as DNA, the CDR3 is TGCGCCAGCAGCTGGGGACAGGGGGACGAGCAGTACTTC. As protein: CASSWGQGDEQYF.